This T cell receptor beta chain came from a study of Ad26.COV2.S vaccination and SARS-CoV-2 variants. About the research overall: Into the muscle, Ad26.COV2.S was dosed once or twice, 56 days apart. General study points: CD8+ and CD4+ T cells specific for spike reportedly responded with substantial breadth after vaccination. Possibly, TCR breadth and depth analyses underestimated total T cell responses.

The ends were cut back, 3 bases at V and 6 bases at J, with 9 bases in the middle. The CDR3 extends over 11 amino acids. Germline V CDR1 and CDR2: DFQATT, SNEGSKA (reference sequence). With respect to this clone: Its specificity is not known.

Using immunoSEQ multiplex PCR, the repertoire was profiled, and TCRdb retains in-frame clones only, with some absent. The sample includes 300,000 to 400,000 clones, 85% seen only once; the top ten take 3% to 4%. The sample's treatment: over 15 received Ad26.COV2.S at low or high dose, single or two shots; roughly five received placebo; per-sample allocation not given. Following the first vaccine or placebo injection, samples were taken on day 63. The administered vaccine (an Ad26 vector) expressed Wuhan-strain SARS-CoV-2 spike. This receptor was identified in a person between 18 and 65 years old who received the Ad26.COV2.S COVID-19 vaccine or a placebo. The V gene is TRBV20-1, the J gene TRBJ2-7; D may correspond to TRBD1 or TRBD2 (5 bases each). The sequencing used peripheral blood, collected in a trial of Ad26.COV2.S vaccine versus placebo. This CDR3 reads CSASQGPEQYF. The CDR3 nucleotides are TGCAGTGCTAGCCAGGGACCCGAGCAGTACTTC.